This TCR beta chain is from a study of CD8 T cells in Susac syndrome. cDNA came from approximately 0.5 to 1 ug RNA primed by random hexamers. TCRdb passed the immunoSEQ multiplex PCR reads through MiXCR, listing each CDR3 protein once. The repertoire includes about 130,000 distinct CDR3 sequences, over 80% of them detected once, and around 0.51% sits in the top ten. This CDR3 region has 14 residues. Trimming shortened V by 1 base and J by 13 bases, and 16 bases separated the two germline ends. The germline CDR1 and CDR2 sequences are MGHRA and YSYEKL. The receptor's source is a human donor with multiple sclerosis. Sequencing input: CD8+ T cells from PBMCs. V is TRBV4-1 and J is TRBJ2-2, with D possibly being TRBD1 (6 bases). The CDR3 bases are TGCGCCAGCAGCCAAGCGCAGGGGTATGGTGGGCTGTTTTTT. Its protein is CASSQAQGYGGLFF.